This TCR beta chain was obtained from a study of molecular identifiers for immune sequencing clone quantification. Study results and caveats: For effector cells, clones above 20 RNA copies held over 99% of molecules; for naive cells, under 1%.

Libraries of naive CD8 T cells were made from approximately 22,000 to 940,000 sorted cells. They used 10%, 30% or 50% RNA. Naive CD8 T cells were sorted as CD8+CD4-CCR7+CD45RA+. TCRdb ran MiXCR on the PCR reads and lists one entry per CDR3 protein. The table lists some 320,000 distinct CDR3 sequences, 20% to 25% of them singletons. Of note for this clonotype: Its cognate antigen is unknown. This may be a read error: a much more frequent sequence differs by one nucleotide.

Germline CDR1 is SGHKS and CDR2 is YYEKEE (reference sequence). The CDR3 covers 16 residues. The rearrangement uses TRBV5-5 and TRBJ1-5; D perhaps matches TRBD1 (5 bases). The sequence derives from a human donor in good health. Some libraries in this study had Jurkat cell RNA spiked in. The source material was naive CD8+ T cells from blood, with Jurkat cell RNA spiked in. Regarding subset: FACS-sorted CD8+CD4-CCR7+CD45RA+ naive T cells. The CDR3 region is CASSLRSGDSDQPQHF. The CDR3 nucleotides are TGTGCCAGCAGCTTGAGGTCGGGGGATAGCGATCAGCCCCAGCATTTT. Full variable domain (rest looked up from reference TRBV5-5 and TRBJ1-5): DAGVTQSPTHLIKTRGQQVTLRCSPISGHKSVSWYQQVLGQGPQFIFQYYEKEERGRGNFPDRFSARQFPNYSSELNVNALLLGDSALYLCASSLRSGDSDQPQHFGDGTRLSIL.